This T cell receptor (beta chain) was found in a study of OX40 agonist ivuxolimab in advanced cancers. Profiling relied on immunoSEQ multiplex PCR, and the TCRdb table lists in-frame clones only, not all of them. The repertoire holds about 40,000 clones, with roughly 89% as singletons. The J segment lost 8 bases and the V segment lost 3 bases, leaving 4 bases of the junction unmatched. The germline V gene has CDR1 MNHEY and CDR2 SVGAGI. The CDR3 covers 13 residues. This clone appeared once. The chain uses TRBV6-5 and TRBJ2-4; TRBD1 matches at 7 bases. This receptor was obtained from an adult with an advanced solid tumor such as melanoma, head and neck, liver or kidney cancer. The source material was CD4+ or CD8+ T cells sorted from blood, sampled in a trial of the OX40 agonist ivuxolimab. Written as DNA, the CDR3 is TGTGCCAGCAGTTATAGGCAGGGGGACATTCAGTACTTC. This sequence encodes CASSYRQGDIQYF.